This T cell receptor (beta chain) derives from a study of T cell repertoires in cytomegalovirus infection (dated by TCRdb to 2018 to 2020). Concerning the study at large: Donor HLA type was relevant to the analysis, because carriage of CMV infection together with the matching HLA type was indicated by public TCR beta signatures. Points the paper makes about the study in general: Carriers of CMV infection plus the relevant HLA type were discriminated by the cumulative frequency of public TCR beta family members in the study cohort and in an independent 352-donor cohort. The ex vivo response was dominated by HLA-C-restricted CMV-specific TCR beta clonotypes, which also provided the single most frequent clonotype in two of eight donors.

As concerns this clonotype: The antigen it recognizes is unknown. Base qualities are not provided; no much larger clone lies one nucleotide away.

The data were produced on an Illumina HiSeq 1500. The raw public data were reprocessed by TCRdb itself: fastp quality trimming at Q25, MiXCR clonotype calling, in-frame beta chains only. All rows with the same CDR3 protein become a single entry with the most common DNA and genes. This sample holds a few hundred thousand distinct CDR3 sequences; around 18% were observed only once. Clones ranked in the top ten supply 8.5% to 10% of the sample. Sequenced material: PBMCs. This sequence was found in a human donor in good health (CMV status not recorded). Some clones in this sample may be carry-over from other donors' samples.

The CDR3 is CASSPRAGPNSPLHF. The nucleotides are TGTGCCAGCAGCCCGAGGGCAGGGCCGAATTCACCCCTCCACTTT. The sequence is built from TRBV5-4 and TRBJ1-6; the D gene is perhaps TRBD1, from 5 matching bases. From its cysteine to its phenylalanine, the CDR3 spans 15 amino acids. CDR3 DNA is the only sequence kept; it has 45 bases, read in frame from the first base. Via the germline V gene (reference sequence), CDR1 is SGHNT and CDR2 YYREEE. The germline ends are 15 bases apart after V is trimmed by 4 bases and J by 7 bases.